A selection of T cell receptor beta chains follows, all from one sample in a study of OX40 agonist ivuxolimab in advanced cancers. The table came from immunoSEQ multiplex PCR; TCRdb's copy has only in-frame clones and leaves some out. The profile shows tens of thousands of clones, around 90% of them singletons. The sample consisted of CD4+ or CD8+ T cells sorted from blood, taken in a trial of the OX40 agonist ivuxolimab. All receptors derive from an adult with an advanced solid tumor such as melanoma, head and neck, liver or kidney cancer. Both conserved end residues are part of each CDR3. Each record gives: D gene, J gene, V gene, clone size, CDR3 protein, CDR3 DNA. The D gene is left open where the match is weak. Expanded clones are given a class, and other clones once, few, many or no size at all.

D: NA; J: TRBJ2-1; V: TRBV19; size: few; CDR3: CASSISQSSYNEQFF; DNA: TGTGCCAGTAGTATAAGCCAGAGCTCCTACAATGAGCAGTTCTTC
D: NA; J: TRBJ1-1; V: TRBV7-9; size: once; CDR3: CASSSDSNTEAFF; DNA: TGTGCCAGCAGCTCGGACAGTAACACTGAAGCTTTCTTT
D: NA; J: TRBJ1-1; V: TRBV19; size: NA; CDR3: CASSIGRKNTEAFF; DNA: TGTGCCAGTAGTATTGGACGAAAGAACACTGAAGCTTTCTTT
D: NA; J: TRBJ2-5; V: TRBV6-1; size: NA; CDR3: CASSVGSQETQYF; DNA: TGTGCCAGCAGTGTAGGCAGCCAAGAGACCCAGTACTTC
D: NA; J: TRBJ1-5; V: TRBV7-3; size: NA; CDR3: CASSSRPVQPQHF; DNA: TGTGCCAGCAGCTCCAGACCCGTTCAGCCCCAGCATTTT
D: NA; J: TRBJ2-1; V: TRBV30; size: NA; CDR3: CAWSPLPQRTMYNEQFF; DNA: TGTGCCTGGAGTCCCCTCCCACAGAGGACTATGTACAATGAGCAGTTCTTC
D: NA; J: TRBJ2-3; V: TRBV9; size: NA; CDR3: CASSVMAGGRDTQYF; DNA: TGTGCCAGCAGCGTTATGGCTGGGGGGCGGGATACGCAGTATTTT
D: TRBD2; J: TRBJ2-7; V: TRBV2; size: medium-sized; CDR3: CASSEGTSGFTYEQYF; DNA: TGTGCCAGCAGTGAAGGGACTAGCGGTTTCACCTACGAGCAGTACTTC
D: NA; J: TRBJ1-2; V: TRBV19; size: NA; CDR3: CASSTQGDYGYTF; DNA: TGTGCCAGTAGTACCCAGGGTGACTATGGCTACACCTTC
D: TRBD2; J: TRBJ2-1; V: TRBV19; size: NA; CDR3: CASSIGLAGLYNEQFF; DNA: TGTGCCAGTAGTATAGGGCTAGCGGGACTGTACAATGAGCAGTTCTTC
D: NA; J: TRBJ1-6; V: TRBV27; size: NA; CDR3: CASGPPPGQRTSPLHF; DNA: TGTGCCAGCGGTCCTCCCCCGGGACAAAGGACCTCACCCCTCCACTTT
D: NA; J: TRBJ2-6; V: TRBV5-6; size: NA; CDR3: CASSEGRMGWANVLTF; DNA: TGTGCCAGCAGTGAGGGTAGAATGGGCTGGGCCAACGTCCTGACTTTC
D: TRBD1; J: TRBJ2-5; V: TRBV7-9; size: once; CDR3: CASGHLGGFQETQYF; DNA: TGTGCCAGCGGGCATCTAGGGGGCTTCCAAGAGACCCAGTACTTC
D: NA; J: TRBJ1-1; V: TRBV5-5; size: NA; CDR3: CASSLKDLNLENTEAFF; DNA: TGTGCCAGCAGCCTCAAGGACTTGAACTTAGAGAACACTGAAGCTTTCTTT
D: NA; J: TRBJ2-1; V: TRBV7-6; size: NA; CDR3: CASSLDRQGSSFYNEQFF; DNA: TGTGCCAGCAGCTTAGACCGTCAGGGGTCATCCTTCTACAATGAGCAGTTCTTC
D: NA; J: TRBJ1-2; V: TRBV11-2; size: few; CDR3: CASSLIGNYGYTF; DNA: TGTGCCAGCAGCTTGATAGGGAACTATGGCTACACCTTC
D: TRBD2; J: TRBJ2-3; V: TRBV25-1; size: NA; CDR3: CASSGSGSWGDTQYF; DNA: TGTGCCAGCAGTGGAAGCGGGAGTTGGGGAGATACGCAGTATTTT
D: NA; J: TRBJ2-7; V: TRBV19; size: NA; CDR3: CASSNNHNYEQYF; DNA: TGTGCCAGTAGCAACAACCACAACTACGAGCAGTACTTC
D: TRBD1; J: TRBJ2-7; V: TRBV28; size: NA; CDR3: CASNRPGQSTYEQYF; DNA: TGTGCCAGCAACCGCCCGGGACAGTCCACCTACGAGCAGTACTTC
D: NA; J: TRBJ1-4; V: TRBV7-9; size: NA; CDR3: CASRLGLRFF; DNA: TGTGCCAGCAGACTAGGACTAAGGTTTTTT
D: NA; J: TRBJ1-2; V: TRBV4-1; size: NA; CDR3: CASSPLSGADYGYTF; DNA: TGCGCCAGCAGTCCCCTAAGTGGGGCCGATTATGGCTACACCTTC
D: NA; J: TRBJ2-5; V: TRBV28; size: NA; CDR3: CASSSFQETQYF; DNA: TGTGCCAGCAGTTCCTTCCAAGAGACCCAGTACTTC